Included here is one T cell receptor beta chain sequence, with context. These data are taken from a study of technical replicates of blood from several donors. The germline gives CDR1 MNHEY, CDR2 SMNVEV (reference sequence). The V end was cut by 9 bases, the J end by 7 bases, with 12 bases between. This CDR3 spans 11 amino acids. Produced via immunoSEQ multiplex PCR; TCRdb's table is partial and in-frame only. The sample holds around 76,000 clones, around 97% seen once. Sequences were obtained from T cells isolated from PBMCs. The J gene is TRBJ1-2, the V gene TRBV27; perhaps TRBD1 as D (6 bases). The receptor was derived from a human donor in good health. This CDR3 reads CASGTYPGYTF. CDR3 DNA sequence: TGTGCCAGTGGGACATACCCTGGCTACACCTTC.